The 15 T cell receptor beta chains presented below share a single source sample, sequenced in a study of T cell responses to AZD1222 COVID-19 vaccine. Sequenced by immunoSEQ multiplex PCR; TCRdb stores in-frame clones only, minus some. The table shows roughly 140,000 clones, with more than 85% occurring only once. The starting material was peripheral blood, obtained 28 days after the second AZD1222 dose. The receptors originated from an adult who received the AZD1222 COVID-19 vaccine.

V usage is TRBV10-3 and J usage is TRBJ1-2; no firm D call. Germline V CDR1 and CDR2: ENHRY, SYGVKD. Trimming left V 0 bases short and J 1 base short, with 6 bases between. The CDR3 length is 14 residues. The CDR3 here is CAISESGNNYGYTF. Written as DNA, the CDR3 is TGTGCCATCAGTGAGTCAGGAAATAACTATGGCTACACCTTC.

This chain uses TRBV6-1 with TRBJ1-4, with 7 bases matching TRBD1. CDR1 is MNHNS and CDR2 is SASEGT in the germline V gene. V shed 3 bases and J 8 bases; nucleotides not matched to a gene: 9. This CDR3 contains 15 residues. CDR3 in amino acids: CASSDQGVFTEKLFF. As DNA, the CDR3 is TGTGCCAGCAGTGACCAGGGGGTGTTCACCGAAAAACTGTTTTTT.

J is TRBJ2-1 and V is TRBV19, with a possible D match to TRBD1 (6 bases). Germline V gene data show CDR1 as LNHDA and CDR2 as SQIVND (reference sequence). The CDR3 sequence is 16 residues long. The V end lost 5 bases, the J end lost 0 bases, and 14 bases lay between the germline ends. The CDR3 DNA is TGTGCCAGTAGTGAATACAGGGTTAGCTCCTACAATGAGCAGTTCTTC. Translating it yields CASSEYRVSSYNEQFF.

With respect to this clone: The conserved final phenylalanine or tryptophan is absent from the CDR3, which likely points to a read error. The DNA is left out, because the CDR3 cannot be placed on it with certainty; the CDR3 is given as TCRdb lists it. V gene TRBV28 combines with J gene TRBJ2-7. The CDR3 spans 12 amino acids, including both terminal residues. Looked up from germline, CDR1 is MDHEN and CDR2 is SYDVKM. The CDR3: CASSSTSEFQVS.

This chain uses TRBV15 with TRBJ1-3; 7 nucleotides match TRBD1. The CDR3 totals 16 residues. Germline CDR1 reads LNHNV; CDR2 reads YYDKDF (reference sequence). V gave up 0 bases and J gave up 0 bases; unmatched junction bases: 2. The CDR3: CATSRDRGSSGNTIYF. The CDR3 DNA reads as TGTGCCACCAGCAGAGACAGGGGGAGCTCTGGAAACACCATATATTTT. The variable domain in full, completed from reference TRBV15 and TRBJ1-3, reads DAMVIQNPRYQVTQFGKPVTLSCSQTLNHNVMYWYQQKSSQAPKLLFHYYDKDFNNEADTPDNFQSRRPNTSFCFLDIRSPGLGDTAMYLCATSRDRGSSGNTIYFGEGSWLTVV.

CDR3 sequence reads: CASSQPGGSHSTNEKLFF. CDR3 coding DNA: TGTGCCAGCTCACAACCAGGAGGTTCTCACTCAACTAATGAAAAACTGTTTTTT. The chain employs TRBV18 and TRBJ1-4; D gene ambiguous. V shed 4 bases and J shed 0 bases, with 18 bases lying between them. Germline V gene sequence: CDR1 KGHSH, CDR2 LQKENI. There are 18 residues in the CDR3.

This chain links TRBV27 with TRBJ2-5; TRBD2 matches 7 bases. Trimming at V came to 0 bases and at J to 1 base, leaving 5 bases not matched to a gene. The CDR3 runs 16 residues. Germline-derived CDR1 and CDR2 are MNHEY and SMNVEV (reference sequence). The CDR3 DNA sequence: TGTGCCAGCAGTTTATCTCGTAGCGGGTCCCAAGAGACCCAGTACTTC. Translating gives CASSLSRSGSQETQYF.

The sample holds one count of this clone. The chain joins TRBV2 to TRBJ1-5; the D is unclear. CDR3 size: 15 residues. Germline V CDR1 and CDR2: SNHLY, FYNNEI. Trimming pared 4 bases from V and 4 bases from J, leaving 14 bases between. The CDR3 nucleotides are TGTGCCAGCAGTGGAGGCAGAGGAATTAATCAGCCCCAGCATTTT. This gives the protein CASSGGRGINQPQHF.

The rearrangement joins TRBV7-2 to TRBJ1-5, with a possible D match to TRBD1 (5 bases). CDR3 length equals 16 residues. Trimming shortened V by 1 base and J by 5 bases, and 15 bases separated the two germline ends. The germline CDR1 and CDR2 sequences are SGHTA and FQGNSA. CDR3 loop: CASSLVRTAGDQPQHF. The CDR3 nucleotides are TGTGCCAGCAGCTTAGTTCGTACAGCGGGGGATCAGCCCCAGCATTTT. Variable domain in full (rest from reference TRBV7-2 and TRBJ1-5): GAGVSQSPSNKVTEKGKDVELRCDPISGHTALYWYRQSLGQGLEFLIYFQGNSAPDKSGLPSDRFSAERTGGSVSTLTIQRTQQEDSAVYLCASSLVRTAGDQPQHFGDGTRLSIL.

This clone was seen a handful of times. This chain uses TRBV4-1 with TRBJ1-2, with 10 bases lining up with TRBD1. V was pared by 0 bases and J by 8 bases, with 6 bases of the junction left unmatched. CDR1 and CDR2 from the germline V gene are MGHRA and YSYEKL. This CDR3 is 15 amino acids long. The CDR3 bases are TGCGCCAGCAGCCAAGATGGGACAGGGGTGCGCGGCTACACCTTC. It specifies CASSQDGTGVRGYTF.

This sequence joins TRBV28 and TRBJ2-1; 9 bases are shared with TRBD1. Germline CDR1 reads MDHEN; CDR2 reads SYDVKM. This CDR3 region has 15 residues. V trimming: 6 bases; J trimming: 8 bases; junction bases outside the gene matches: 11. Written as DNA, the CDR3 is TGTGCCAGCAGCCTACAGGGGGCCGGGAGAGATGAGCAGTTCTTC. Amino acids: CASSLQGAGRDEQFF.

The chain uses TRBV18 and TRBJ2-3; D is unclear. V was cut by 6 bases and J by 2 bases, with 9 bases left in between. Germline assignment: CDR1 KGHSH and CDR2 LQKENI. The CDR3 length is 13 residues. The CDR3 bases are TGTGCCAGCTCGCCCTCGGACACAGATACGCAGTATTTT. Amino acids: CASSPSDTDTQYF.

This clone has a single count. V is TRBV7-2 and J is TRBJ1-6; 7 nucleotides agree with TRBD1. Losses at the gene ends were 5 bases for V and 9 bases for J; bases not matched to a gene: 16. Germline V lookup: CDR1 SGHTA, CDR2 FQGNSA. CDR3 size: 17 residues. CDR3 sequence: CASSPKPDRVIGSPLHF. Written as DNA, the CDR3 is TGTGCCAGCAGCCCCAAGCCAGACAGGGTAATAGGTTCACCCCTCCACTTT.

The chain carries TRBV3-1 (or the pseudogene TRBV3-2) and TRBJ2-5; D unresolved. V was trimmed by 0 bases and J by 5 bases, leaving 10 bases between them. Germline CDR1 and CDR2: LGHDT and YNNKEL (reference sequence). There are 14 residues in the CDR3. The CDR3 spells CASSQDPQRETQYF. CDR3 in DNA: TGTGCCAGCAGCCAAGATCCCCAAAGGGAGACCCAGTACTTC.

V is TRBV12-3 or TRBV12-4 and J is TRBJ1-1; TRBD1 matches at 7 bases. V was clipped by 5 bases and J by 4 bases; unmatched bases: 4. The CDR3 length is 13 residues. The CDR3 loop reads CASSDRVGTEAFF. DNA for the CDR3: TGTGCCAGCAGTGACAGGGTGGGCACTGAAGCTTTCTTT.